This T cell receptor (beta chain) comes out of a study of CD8+CD57+ T cells in acquired aplastic anemia. About the study: CD4+ reads averaged about 11 million in healthy donors. Findings and caveats of the study: In common between the patients and the controls were around 29 CD8+ CDR3 sequences.

Genomic DNA, serving as template, underwent TCR beta VDJ and CDR3 profiling. Each CDR3 protein gets one entry after TCRdb re-called the reads with MiXCR. There are 150,000 to 200,000 distinct CDR3 sequences in the sample; approximately 60% occur only once, and about 50% lies in the top ten. The CDR3 has 11 amino acids. V was trimmed by 4 bases and J by 5 bases, leaving 4 bases between them. Per the germline V gene, CDR1 is MNHEY and CDR2 is SMNVEV (reference sequence). This clonotype was counted many times. The antigen is not known. This TCR came from a human donor in good health. J is TRBJ2-3 and V is TRBV27; D not resolved. Sequences were obtained from sorted CD4+, CD8+, or CD8+CD57+ T cells (not recorded which) from PBMCs. The CDR3 loop is CASSSRDTQYF. The CDR3 nucleotides are TGTGCCAGCAGTTCTAGAGATACGCAGTATTTT.